The 30 T cell receptor beta chains listed next were all sequenced from one sample in a study of T cells in Graves' hyperthyroidism and ophthalmopathy. Amplification of TCR beta CDR3 regions was performed using RNA transcripts as template. First-round RT-PCR of the TCR CDR3 relied on the HTBI primer set. MiXCR, applied by TCRdb to the multiplex PCR reads, yields one record per CDR3 protein. The sample contains over 450,000 distinct CDR3 sequences, around 14% of which appear only once. Specimen: blood. The receptors come from a young woman with Graves' hyperthyroidism.

This clonotype was recorded many times. The chain recombines TRBV3-1 with TRBJ2-1; weak D call: TRBD2 (6 bases). Between the trimmed V and J ends, which lost 2 bases and 6 bases, there was a span of 11 bases. The CDR3 is 14 amino acids. Germline CDR1 reads LGHDT; CDR2 reads YNNKEL (reference sequence). The CDR3 is CASSQTEGPNEQFF. The CDR3 region has the DNA TGTGCCAGCAGCCAAACGGAGGGTCCCAATGAGCAGTTCTTC.

This clonotype was detected ten times or more. The chain is built from TRBV2 and TRBJ2-5; no reliable D call. V lost 7 bases and J lost 5, with 11 bases in between. The length of the CDR3 is 12 residues. The V gene's germline CDR1 is SNHLY and CDR2 FYNNEI. The CDR3 DNA sequence: TGTGCCAGCACTAAATGGGTGGAGACCCAGTACTTC. This codes for CASTKWVETQYF.

This clonotype was found many times. V usage is TRBV6-5 and J usage is TRBJ2-3, with D maybe TRBD2 (5 bases). Trimming cost V 2 bases and J 1 base, with 10 bases left between them. The V gene's germline CDR1 is MNHEY and CDR2 SVGAGI. This CDR3 comprises 15 residues. CDR3 sequence (DNA): TGTGCCAGCAGTTACAACGGGGTAGGCACAGATACGCAGTATTTT. The encoded protein is CASSYNGVGTDTQYF.

The chain carries TRBV30 and TRBJ1-5; TRBD1 aligns across 7 bases. The V and J ends lost 2 bases and 3 bases, in that order; junction bases with no gene match: 7. Germline CDR1 GTSNPN, CDR2 SVGIG (reference sequence). This CDR3 has 15 residues. The CDR3 region has the DNA TGTGCCTGGAGTAGGGGACAGTTTAACAATCAGCCCCAGCATTTT. Protein product: CAWSRGQFNNQPQHF.

V is TRBV6-2 or TRBV6-3 and J is TRBJ2-2; weak D call: TRBD2 (7 bases). Germline V CDR1 and CDR2: MNHEY, SVGEGT. V was shortened by 2 bases and J by 4 bases, with 14 bases between the two germline ends. The CDR3 consists of 16 residues. The CDR3 sequence: CASSYLGGPGTGELFF. As DNA, the CDR3 is TGTGCCAGCAGTTACCTCGGGGGGCCGGGCACCGGGGAGCTGTTTTTT.

The rearrangement joins TRBV11-2 to TRBJ2-5; 14 nucleotides align to TRBD2. V was clipped by 0 bases and J by 5 bases; unmatched bases: 11. Germline V CDR1 and CDR2: SGHAT, FQNNGV. There are 19 residues in the CDR3. The CDR3 here is CASSLDPTSGRAAVETQYF. DNA for the CDR3: TGTGCCAGCAGCTTAGATCCGACTAGCGGGAGGGCCGCAGTGGAGACCCAGTACTTC.

This clonotype was recorded many times. The chain links TRBV29-1 to TRBJ2-1; D might be TRBD1 (6 bases). The CDR3 has 14 residues. Trimming took 6 bases from V and 7 from J, leaving 19 bases between them. CDR1 SQVTM and CDR2 ANQGSEA come from the germline V gene. CDR3: CSVRNRDNGNEQFF. CDR3 sequence (DNA): TGCAGCGTCCGGAACCGGGACAATGGAAATGAGCAGTTCTTC.

This clonotype was detected ten times or more. The genes are TRBV20-1 and TRBJ2-7; 7 positions match TRBD1. This CDR3 spans 13 amino acids. Trimming took 8 bases from V and 7 from J; bases not matched to a gene: 14. Germline loops: CDR1 DFQATT, CDR2 SNEGSKA (reference sequence). The chain's CDR3 is CSPENRGSEEQYF. The CDR3 nucleotides read TGCAGTCCGGAAAACAGGGGATCGGAAGAGCAGTACTTC.

This chain connects TRBV7-9 to TRBJ2-4, with TRBD2 as a possible D gene (5 bases). V lost 3 bases to trimming and J lost 7 bases, with 13 bases between them. This CDR3 has 14 residues. Looked up from germline, CDR1 is SEHNR and CDR2 is FQNEAQ (reference sequence). CDR3 region: CASSLGLGGNIQYF. CDR3 nucleotide sequence: TGTGCCAGCAGCTTGGGTCTAGGCGGGAACATTCAGTACTTC.

This clonotype was observed a few times. The rearrangement joins TRBV20-1 to TRBJ2-7; 12 nucleotides agree with TRBD2. V shed 6 bases and J 2 bases; nucleotides not matched to a gene: 5. The CDR3 is 14 residues long. Germline assignment: CDR1 DFQATT and CDR2 SNEGSKA (reference sequence). The CDR3 is CSATSSGRAYEQYF. The CDR3 nucleotides are TGCAGTGCCACCTCTAGCGGGAGGGCCTACGAGCAGTACTTC.

This clonotype came up many times. V gene TRBV6-1 combines with J gene TRBJ2-3; D tentatively fits TRBD1 or TRBD2 (5 bases each). The CDR3 spans 15 residues. V gave up 5 bases and J gave up 5 bases, with 17 bases separating them. In germline, CDR1 is MNHNS, CDR2 SASEGT. The CDR3 protein is CASSYGTGAVDTQYF. The CDR3 DNA reads TGTGCCAGCAGTTACGGGACCGGGGCCGTAGATACGCAGTATTTT.

This clonotype was seen repeatedly, ten times or more. The chain couples TRBV6-2 or TRBV6-3 to TRBJ2-1; 12 positions match TRBD2. The trim removed 7 bases at V and 6 bases at J, leaving 7 bases unmatched. Germline loops: CDR1 MNHEY, CDR2 SVGEGT. The CDR3 has 15 amino acids. CDR3 DNA: TGTGCCAGCACTCAACTAGCGGGAGGACCCAATGAGCAGTTCTTC. Encoded protein: CASTQLAGGPNEQFF.

In this sample, this clonotype turned up many times. The chain combines TRBV11-3 with TRBJ2-1, with 8 bases fitting TRBD1. Germline CDR1 and CDR2: SGHNT and YENEEA. The CDR3 length is 20 residues. Trimming took 1 base from V and 4 from J; bases not matched to a gene: 18. The CDR3 DNA is TGTGCCAGCAGCTTAGGGACAGGGAGAATCGTTGAGGGGCCTTACAATGAGCAGTTCTTC. Protein: CASSLGTGRIVEGPYNEQFF.

Concerning this clonotype itself: Given a much more abundant clone one base away, this may be a read error. The CDR3 DNA reads as TGTGCCATCAACCCGACTGGCGGAGCGACCTACGAGCAGTACTTC. Residues: CAINPTGGATYEQYF. The J gene is TRBJ2-7, the V gene TRBV10-3; D is ambiguous. From germline, CDR1 is ENHRY and CDR2 SYGVKD. The CDR3 is 15 residues long. V lost 7 bases, J lost 2 bases, and 18 bases lay in between.

This chain joins TRBV19 and TRBJ2-1; 12 bases match TRBD2. The V segment lost 6 bases and the J segment 8 bases; nucleotides outside the gene matches: 5. The CDR3 sequence is 14 residues long. Per the germline V gene, CDR1 is LNHDA and CDR2 is SQIVND (reference sequence). The CDR3 coding sequence is TGTGCCAGTAGCCCTAGCGGGAGGGGCGATGAGCAGTTCTTC. Translated: CASSPSGRGDEQFF. The whole variable domain, filled in from reference TRBV19 and TRBJ2-1, reads DGGITQSPKYLFRKEGQNVTLSCEQNLNHDAMYWYRQDPGQGLRLIYYSQIVNDFQKGDIAEGYSVSREKKESFPLTVTSAQKNPTAFYLCASSPSGRGDEQFFGPGTRLTVL.

Notes on this clonotype: This clone may be a read error of a much larger clone one base away. V gene TRBV9 combines with J gene TRBJ1-1; possible D gene TRBD1, 5 bases. Germline V gene sequence: CDR1 SGDLS, CDR2 YYNGEE. Trimming left V 0 bases short and J 0 bases short, with 6 bases between. The CDR3 is 14 amino acids. Here the CDR3 reads CASSVEGMNTEAFF. CDR3 in DNA: TGTGCCAGCAGCGTAGAGGGGATGAACACTGAAGCTTTCTTT.

In this sample, this clonotype turned up many times. The chain uses TRBV5-6 and TRBJ2-2; perhaps D is TRBD1 or TRBD2 (5 bases each). The CDR3 covers 12 residues. Germline CDR1 and CDR2: SGHDT and YYEEEE. The V end lost 3 bases, the J end lost 8 bases, and 8 bases lay between the germline ends. This chain's CDR3 is CASSYGAGELFF. DNA of the CDR3: TGTGCCAGCAGCTACGGGGCGGGGGAGCTGTTTTTT.

This clonotype was detected many times. The chain recombines TRBV29-1 with TRBJ1-4; TRBD1 matches 7 bases. Germline V gene data show CDR1 as SQVTM and CDR2 as ANQGSEA. The V and J ends lost 5 bases and 1 base, in that order; junction bases with no gene match: 7. The CDR3 has 15 amino acids. The CDR3 reads CSVRDSGGTNEKLFF. In DNA form, the CDR3 reads TGCAGCGTTCGGGACAGTGGAGGAACTAATGAAAAACTGTTTTTT.

This clonotype was seen ten or more times. V and J are TRBV24-1 and TRBJ1-5; no firm D call. Trimming stripped 3 bases from V and 5 bases from J, with 10 bases between. The CDR3 has 14 amino acids. Germline V gives CDR1 KGHDR, CDR2 SFDVKD. The DNA for the CDR3 is TGTGCCACCAGTGATGGACCGTCCCATCAGCCCCAGCATTTT. Translating it yields CATSDGPSHQPQHF.

This clonotype occurred many times. The chain uses TRBV11-1 and TRBJ2-1, with 12 bases that match TRBD2. The germline CDR1 and CDR2 sequences are SGHAT and FQDESV (reference sequence). V lost 3 bases and J lost 6; bases outside the gene matches: 15. The CDR3 totals 19 residues. In DNA, the CDR3 is TGTGCCAGCAGCTTCCGACTAGCGGGAGCACTGTATCAGGTCAATGAGCAGTTCTTC. It encodes CASSFRLAGALYQVNEQFF.

This clonotype was detected ten times or more. The chain is built from TRBV12-3 or TRBV12-4 and TRBJ1-5; possibly TRBD1 for D (5 bases). The CDR3 length is 15 residues. V shed 7 bases and J shed 3 bases, with 16 bases lying between them. The CDR3 DNA sequence: TGTGCCAGCACCCTAATGGGGGGTCCCAATCAGCCCCAGCATTTT. This sequence encodes CASTLMGGPNQPQHF.

This CDR3 reads CSAQGDSGRVQETQYF. CDR3 sequence (DNA): TGCAGCGCCCAAGGAGATAGCGGGAGGGTCCAAGAGACCCAGTACTTC. The rearrangement links TRBV29-1 to TRBJ2-5; 11 positions agree with TRBD2. The V gene end was trimmed by 7 bases and the J gene end by 1 base; junction bases not matched to a gene: 11. Germline CDR1 and CDR2: SQVTM and ANQGSEA. The CDR3 covers 16 residues.

The chain joins TRBV12-3 or TRBV12-4 to TRBJ2-5; D remains unclear. The CDR3 runs 13 residues. V dropped 7 bases and J dropped 7 bases, with 16 bases sitting between them. This chain's CDR3 is CASTPRASWTQYF. In DNA form, the CDR3 reads TGTGCCAGCACCCCCCGAGCCTCATGGACCCAGTACTTC.

The rearrangement links TRBV24-1 to TRBJ2-6, with D uncertain. The length of the CDR3 is 15 residues. The germline V gene has CDR1 KGHDR and CDR2 SFDVKD. Trimming took 9 bases from V and 0 from J, leaving 11 bases between them. CDR3 protein: CATADQDSGANVLTF. CDR3 sequence (DNA): TGTGCCACCGCGGACCAAGACTCTGGGGCCAACGTCCTGACTTTC.

Remarks on this clonotype: A much larger clone sits a single nucleotide away, making a read error possible. This chain uses TRBV6-1 with TRBJ2-7, with TRBD1 matching over 7 bases. Germline values: CDR1 MNHNS, CDR2 SASEGT. The CDR3 is made up of 15 amino acids. The V gene end was trimmed by 2 bases and the J gene end by 0 bases; junction bases not matched to a gene: 4. CDR3 amino acids: CASSETGQSSYEQYF. CDR3 nucleotides: TGTGCCAGCAGTGAAACGGGACAGAGCTCCTACGAGCAGTACTTC.

V usage is TRBV6-1 and J usage is TRBJ2-7; TRBD1 matches at 12 bases. The trim removed 2 bases at V and 9 bases at J, leaving 17 bases unmatched. Germline CDR1 and CDR2: MNHNS and SASEGT. This CDR3 is 18 amino acids long. The CDR3 DNA reads TGTGCCAGCAGTGAAATGGGGACAGGGGGCAGCACCCCCTTAGGGCAGTACTTC. Translated, it gives CASSEMGTGGSTPLGQYF.

Many counts were recorded for this clonotype. The chain's CDR3 is CASSRDREMNTEAFF. The CDR3 nucleotides read TGTGCCAGCTCCCGCGACAGAGAGATGAACACTGAAGCTTTCTTT. V is TRBV18 and J is TRBJ1-1; the D gene is possibly TRBD1 (5 bases). The length of the CDR3 is 15 residues. V gave up 6 bases and J gave up 0 bases, with 14 bases separating them. Looked up from germline, CDR1 is KGHSH and CDR2 is LQKENI.

This clonotype has ten or more counts. V gene TRBV5-5 combines with J gene TRBJ2-5; 9 nucleotides align to TRBD1. Germline values: CDR1 SGHKS, CDR2 YYEKEE (reference sequence). The CDR3 runs 15 residues. The trim removed 0 bases at V and 5 bases at J, leaving 5 bases unmatched. The CDR3 DNA sequence: TGTGCCAGCAGCTTGGAGGACAGGGGTAGGGAGACCCAGTACTTC. Amino acid sequence: CASSLEDRGRETQYF. Drawing the rest from reference TRBV5-5 and TRBJ2-5, the complete variable domain is DAGVTQSPTHLIKTRGQQVTLRCSPISGHKSVSWYQQVLGQGPQFIFQYYEKEERGRGNFPDRFSARQFPNYSSELNVNALLLGDSALYLCASSLEDRGRETQYFGPGTRLLVL.

This sequence joins TRBV6-2 or TRBV6-3 and TRBJ1-2; TRBD1 matches at 9 bases. This CDR3 spans 17 amino acids. The V and J ends lost 1 base and 4 bases, in that order; junction bases with no gene match: 10. CDR1 and CDR2 (germline): MNHEY, SVGEGT. CDR3 loop: CASSYFEQGAGGYGYTF. The CDR3 DNA sequence: TGTGCCAGCAGTTACTTCGAACAGGGGGCGGGAGGCTATGGCTACACCTTC.

The CDR3 bases are TGTGCCAGCACTCCCCGCGTGGGGCAGCCATATGAGCAGTTCTTC. As protein: CASTPRVGQPYEQFF. V usage is TRBV6-1 and J usage is TRBJ2-1, with D possibly TRBD1 on 5 matching bases. CDR1 is MNHNS, CDR2 SASEGT, per germline. The V end was cut by 7 bases, the J end by 8 bases, with 21 bases between. The CDR3 is 15 amino acids.